Listed here are 17 T cell receptor beta chains from one sample, sequenced in a study of blood T cell repertoires in COVID-19. Only in-frame clones appear in the TCRdb table, and some are missing; sequencing was by immunoSEQ multiplex PCR. Altogether 250,000 to 350,000 clones are present, more than 70% being singletons, with the ten largest covering approximately 1.2%. Sequencing input: peripheral blood. The origin of the receptors is a woman aged 50 to 60 with acute or convalescent COVID-19.

The chain joins TRBV6-6 to TRBJ1-1, with a weak D call TRBD1 (6 bases). The CDR3 covers 14 residues. Trimming shortened V by 2 bases and J by 5 bases, and 12 bases separated the two germline ends. Germline assignment: CDR1 MNHNY and CDR2 SVGAGI (reference sequence). The CDR3 DNA follows: TGTGCCAGCAGTTACCGGGGGGCGCAGACTGAAGCTTTCTTT. Protein product: CASSYRGAQTEAFF.

This chain connects TRBV3-1 (or the pseudogene TRBV3-2) to TRBJ2-7; D is possibly TRBD2 (5 bases). The CDR3 is made up of 14 amino acids. Per the germline V gene, CDR1 is LGHDT and CDR2 is YNNKEL (reference sequence). Trimming cost V 4 bases and J 0 bases, with 10 bases left between them. The CDR3 DNA reads TGTGCCAGCAGCCGCGGACTTAGCTCCTACGAGCAGTACTTC. Protein: CASSRGLSSYEQYF.

The V call is TRBV3-1 (or the pseudogene TRBV3-2), the J call TRBJ2-3; D may be TRBD2 (6 bases). The CDR3 is 17 amino acids. The germline CDR1 and CDR2 sequences are LGHDT and YNNKEL (reference sequence). V was shortened by 6 bases and J by 0 bases, with 19 bases between the two germline ends. CDR3 region: CASSRTGDTPSTDTQYF. Written as DNA, the CDR3 is TGTGCCAGCAGTCGGACGGGGGATACACCTAGCACAGATACGCAGTATTTT.

This clone was seen many times. This sequence joins TRBV6-6 and TRBJ2-1; TRBD1 agrees at 10 bases. Per germline, CDR1 MNHNY and CDR2 SVGAGI (reference sequence). The CDR3 is made up of 16 amino acids. After removal of 3 bases from V and 7 bases from J, the junction contained 9 bases not matched to a gene. DNA of the CDR3: TGTGCCAGCAGTTATGCCGGGACAGGGGTAGGGAATGAGCAGTTCTTC. Protein sequence: CASSYAGTGVGNEQFF.

The chain couples TRBV7-9 to TRBJ2-2; D unclear. The CDR3 spans 15 residues. V was trimmed by 4 bases and J by 0 bases, leaving 9 bases between them. Germline V gene data show CDR1 as SEHNR and CDR2 as FQNEAQ (reference sequence). The DNA for the CDR3 is TGTGCCAGCAGCTCCTCGGGTTCGAACACCGGGGAGCTGTTTTTT. It translates to CASSSSGSNTGELFF.

J is TRBJ2-1 and V is TRBV11-3; D uncertain. Trimming removed 3 bases at V and 0 bases at J, with 3 bases between. Germline CDR1 is SGHNT and CDR2 is YENEEA. The CDR3 loop spans 13 amino acids. CDR3 in amino acids: CASSLSSYNEQFF. The CDR3 DNA is TGTGCCAGCAGCTTGAGCTCCTACAATGAGCAGTTCTTC.

CDR3 DNA sequence: TGTGCCACCGCCGGAGACTATTCCAGAGGGGATACGCAGTATTTT. This gives the protein CATAGDYSRGDTQYF. V and J are TRBV10-3 and TRBJ2-3, with TRBD2 as a possible D gene (5 bases). From germline, CDR1 is ENHRY and CDR2 SYGVKD. V lost 10 bases to trimming and J lost 6 bases, with 23 bases between them. CDR3 length equals 15 residues.

The chain couples TRBV4-1 to TRBJ1-2, with 8 bases matching TRBD1. The V gene end was trimmed by 1 base and the J gene end by 4 bases; junction bases not matched to a gene: 11. CDR3 length: 17 residues. Germline assignment: CDR1 MGHRA and CDR2 YSYEKL. The CDR3 sequence: CASSQVFAGGKFYGYTF. Written as DNA, the CDR3 is TGCGCCAGCAGCCAAGTATTTGCAGGGGGCAAGTTCTATGGCTACACCTTC.

V and J are TRBV18 and TRBJ1-3; TRBD1 matches 7 bases. Trimming at V came to 3 bases and at J to 2 bases, leaving 16 bases not matched to a gene. Germline V gene sequence: CDR1 KGHSH, CDR2 LQKENI. The CDR3 runs to 19 residues. CDR3 loop: CASSPWDSGGIGPGNTIYF. The CDR3, as DNA: TGTGCCAGCTCACCGTGGGACAGTGGGGGAATTGGGCCTGGAAACACCATATATTTT. The whole variable domain, filled in from reference TRBV18 and TRBJ1-3, reads NAGVMQNPRHLVRRRGQEARLRCSPMKGHSHVYWYRQLPEEGLKFMVYLQKENIIDESGMPKERFSAEFPKEGPSILRIQQVVRGDSAAYFCASSPWDSGGIGPGNTIYFGEGSWLTVV.

In DNA, the CDR3 is TGTGCCAGCGCGGGGGGGTACACAGATACGCAGTATTTT. Its protein product is CASAGGYTDTQYF. The rearrangement links TRBV6-5 to TRBJ2-3; 9 bases are shared with TRBD2. CDR1 and CDR2 (germline): MNHEY, SVGAGI. This CDR3 has 13 amino acids. J was trimmed by 2 bases and V by 8 bases; bases with no gene match: 2.

This clone was picked up a small number of times. The gene calls are TRBV2 and TRBJ1-2; maybe TRBD1 (6 bases). In germline, CDR1 is SNHLY, CDR2 FYNNEI. The CDR3 has 13 amino acids. V was trimmed by 3 bases and J by 8 bases, leaving 13 bases between them. The CDR3 loop is CASSDYREGGYTF. The CDR3, as DNA: TGTGCCAGCAGTGATTACAGGGAAGGAGGCTACACCTTC. Complete variable domain (other parts from reference TRBV2 and TRBJ1-2): EPEVTQTPSHQVTQMGQEVILRCVPISNHLYFYWYRQILGQKVEFLVSFYNNEISEKSEIFDDQFSVERPDGSNFTLKIRSTKLEDSAMYFCASSDYREGGYTFGSGTRLTVV.

The chain carries TRBV6-4 and TRBJ1-4, with 10 bases matching TRBD1. Germline lookup yields CDR1 MRHNA and CDR2 SNTAGT. The CDR3 runs 16 residues. With 0 bases clipped from V and 5 bases from J, the junction kept 3 bases outside the gene matches. The CDR3 nucleotides are TGTGCCAGCAGTGACTCGACAGGGGGCGGGAATGAAAAACTGTTTTTT. Translating it yields CASSDSTGGGNEKLFF.

This clone was seen only once. The V gene is TRBV7-8, the J gene TRBJ2-7; tentatively, D is TRBD2 (5 bases). Germline V gives CDR1 SGHVS, CDR2 FQNEAQ. The CDR3 covers 14 residues. V shed 1 base and J shed 5 bases, with 12 bases lying between them. The chain's CDR3 is CASSLDGGTNEQYF. CDR3 nucleotides: TGTGCCAGCAGCTTAGATGGAGGAACGAACGAGCAGTACTTC.

The chain employs TRBV5-6 and TRBJ1-1; D is undetermined. Trimming left V 0 bases short and J 10 bases short, with 10 bases between. CDR3 size: 12 residues. The germline CDR1 and CDR2 sequences are SGHDT and YYEEEE. The CDR3 spells CASSLVSRLAFF. Written as DNA, the CDR3 is TGTGCCAGCAGCTTGGTGTCGCGCCTAGCTTTCTTT. The full variable domain, rest sourced from reference TRBV5-6 and TRBJ1-1, is DAGVTQSPTHLIKTRGQQVTLRCSPKSGHDTVSWYQQALGQGPQFIFQYYEEEERQRGNFPDRFSGHQFPNYSSELNVNALLLGDSALYLCASSLVSRLAFFGQGTRLTVV.

The V call is TRBV2, the J call TRBJ2-7, with 11 bases fitting TRBD2. V was clipped by 5 bases and J by 3 bases; unmatched bases: 6. The length of the CDR3 is 15 residues. Germline assignment: CDR1 SNHLY and CDR2 FYNNEI. The CDR3 sequence is CASSPAGTSGYEQYF. The CDR3 nucleotides are TGTGCCAGCAGTCCAGCCGGGACTAGCGGCTACGAGCAGTACTTC.

The V gene is TRBV3-1 (or the pseudogene TRBV3-2), the J gene TRBJ2-7; D is perhaps TRBD2 (6 bases). The CDR3 extends over 12 amino acids. Trimming removed 1 base from V and 7 bases from J, with 8 bases in between. Germline V gives CDR1 LGHDT, CDR2 YNNKEL (reference sequence). The CDR3: CASSQAGAEQYV. The CDR3 DNA is TGTGCCAGCAGCCAAGCGGGAGCAGAGCAGTACGTC.

The table lists this clone with a count of one. This chain connects TRBV5-1 to TRBJ1-2, with D possibly being TRBD1 (5 bases). Germline CDR1 SGHRS, CDR2 YFSETQ. CDR3 length equals 14 residues. Trimming removed 0 bases from V and 3 bases from J, with 9 bases in between. The CDR3 nucleotides read TGCGCCAGCAGCTTGGGTGCGACAGACTATGGCTACACCTTC. Its protein is CASSLGATDYGYTF.